This T cell receptor (beta chain) was sequenced for a study of cytomegalovirus exposure and HLA in healthy donors. The wider study: In an earlier analysis, approximately 120 million unique TCR beta sequences were found from some 200 million T cells. Overall study findings and caveats: In an earlier analysis, about 87% or about 30%: the productive usage of most TCR beta V segments. Clonal expansion was found to be greater in HLA-associated TCR beta chains than in equally common others in a later analysis.

From germline, CDR1 is ENHRY and CDR2 SYGVKD. V lost 6 bases and J lost 0, with 12 bases in between. This CDR3 is built from 15 residues. The donors (healthy individuals) were bone marrow donors. PCR employed 60 Vbeta and 13 Jbeta primers. Assay: immunoSEQ multiplex PCR; the TCRdb copy retains only in-frame clones and omits some. The sample comprises around 170,000 clones, approximately 79% of which are singletons, and 0.69% rests with the top ten. This clone was detected a few times. Its target is unknown. The clonotype was recovered from a woman in her 40s in good health and CMV-seronegative. The chain couples TRBV10-3 to TRBJ1-5; the D gene is possibly TRBD1 (6 bases). The sequenced sample was PBMCs. CDR3 nucleotide sequence: TGTGCCATCAGCCGGACAGATATTAGCAATCAGCCCCAGCATTTT. Amino acid sequence: CAISRTDISNQPQHF.